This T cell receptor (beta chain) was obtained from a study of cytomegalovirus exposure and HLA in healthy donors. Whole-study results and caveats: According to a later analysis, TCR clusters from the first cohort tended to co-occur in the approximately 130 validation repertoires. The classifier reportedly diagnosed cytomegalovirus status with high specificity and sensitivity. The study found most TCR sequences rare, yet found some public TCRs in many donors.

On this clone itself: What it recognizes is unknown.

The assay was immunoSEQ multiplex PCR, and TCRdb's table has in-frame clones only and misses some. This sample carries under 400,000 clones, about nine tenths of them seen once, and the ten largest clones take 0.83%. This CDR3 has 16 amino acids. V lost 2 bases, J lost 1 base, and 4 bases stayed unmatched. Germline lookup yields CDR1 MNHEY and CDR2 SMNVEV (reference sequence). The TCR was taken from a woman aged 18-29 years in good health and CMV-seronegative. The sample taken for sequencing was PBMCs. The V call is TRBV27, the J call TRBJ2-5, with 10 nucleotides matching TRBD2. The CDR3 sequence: CASSLRLAGVQETQYF. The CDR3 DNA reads TGTGCCAGCAGTTTACGTCTAGCGGGGGTCCAAGAGACCCAGTACTTC.